The 29 T cell receptor beta chains in this list originate from one sample, sequenced in a study of blood T cell repertoires in COVID-19. TCRdb keeps only in-frame clones here, not all; method: immunoSEQ multiplex PCR. The sample contains about 220,000 clones, almost 85% of which appear only once. The sequenced sample was peripheral blood. The receptor source for this set is a woman in her 70s with COVID-19, enrolled during active disease.

The chain uses TRBV9 and TRBJ1-1; D perhaps matches TRBD1 (6 bases). Trimming took 3 bases from V and 1 from J, leaving 13 bases between them. The CDR3 has 15 amino acids. Per germline, CDR1 SGDLS and CDR2 YYNGEE. The CDR3 DNA follows: TGTGCCAGCAGCGAACTTACAGGGAGGAACACTGAAGCTTTCTTT. This encodes CASSELTGRNTEAFF.

The chain carries TRBV19 and TRBJ2-2; TRBD2 matches 9 bases. Per the germline V gene, CDR1 is LNHDA and CDR2 is SQIVND (reference sequence). The CDR3 has 15 residues. J lost 7 bases, V lost 4 bases, and 7 bases had no gene match. CDR3 sequence (DNA): TGTGCCAGTAGTAGAAACGGACTAGCGATCGGGGAGCTGTTTTTT. It specifies CASSRNGLAIGELFF.

V gene TRBV25-1 combines with J gene TRBJ1-4, with TRBD1 matching over 7 bases. V was clipped by 3 bases and J by 4 bases; unmatched bases: 8. The CDR3 runs to 16 residues. The germline CDR1 and CDR2 sequences are MGHDK and SYGVNS. The CDR3: CASSDFRGTFNEKLFF. CDR3 DNA sequence: TGTGCCAGCAGTGACTTCAGGGGGACATTTAATGAAAAACTGTTTTTT.

The CDR3 loop reads CASSEEEERDYYEQYF. As DNA, the CDR3 is TGTGCCAGCAGTGAAGAAGAAGAGCGGGATTACTACGAGCAGTACTTC. V usage is TRBV6-1 and J usage is TRBJ2-7; 7 nucleotides align to TRBD2. CDR1 is MNHNS, CDR2 SASEGT, per germline. The CDR3 sequence is 16 residues long. The ends lost 1 base at V and 3 bases at J; junction bases unmatched: 9.

V and J are TRBV11-3 and TRBJ1-1; no definite D call. Germline V gene lookup returns CDR1 SGHNT and CDR2 YENEEA. The CDR3 is made up of 16 amino acids. The V end lost 3 bases, the J end lost 7 bases, and 21 bases lay between the germline ends. CDR3 sequence: CASSFGPALLESEAFF. In DNA form, the CDR3 reads TGTGCCAGCAGCTTTGGCCCAGCCCTGTTGGAGAGTGAAGCTTTCTTT.

The chain employs TRBV7-9 and TRBJ1-2; possible D gene TRBD1, 5 bases. Germline V gives CDR1 SEHNR, CDR2 FQNEAQ (reference sequence). Trimming shortened V by 6 bases and J by 4 bases, and 12 bases separated the two germline ends. This CDR3 region has 13 residues. CDR3 sequence (DNA): TGTGCCAGCAGTCCGCGGGACGTCTATGGCTACACCTTC. It encodes CASSPRDVYGYTF.

This clone came up a few times. This chain uses TRBV9 with TRBJ1-1, with D unresolved. Between the trimmed V and J ends, which lost 4 bases and 0 bases, there was a span of 7 bases. The CDR3 runs to 13 residues. Germline CDR1 SGDLS, CDR2 YYNGEE. CDR3 in amino acids: CASSFTVNTEAFF. Written as DNA, the CDR3 is TGTGCCAGCAGCTTTACAGTGAACACTGAAGCTTTCTTT.

The chain recombines TRBV6-6 with TRBJ2-7; 10 positions agree with TRBD2. Trimming removed 10 bases from V and 1 base from J; junction bases left unmatched: 13. CDR1 and CDR2 (germline): MNHNY, SVGAGI (reference sequence). This CDR3 is built from 16 residues. For the CDR3, the DNA is TGTGCCACCCATGATACCGGGACTAGCGTTTCCTACGAGCAGTACTTC. Translating gives CATHDTGTSVSYEQYF.

This CDR3 reads CASRPPTGNRENQPQHF. CDR3 DNA sequence: TGTGCCAGCAGACCACCGACAGGGAATCGGGAGAATCAGCCCCAGCATTTT. The chain carries TRBV5-6 and TRBJ1-5, with 7 bases matching TRBD1. This CDR3 region has 17 residues. The junction had 15 bases not matched to a gene; V was cut back by 5 bases and J by 4 bases. Germline CDR1 and CDR2: SGHDT and YYEEEE.

This clone was counted between two and nine times. This chain joins TRBV7-2 and TRBJ1-4; tentative D call: TRBD1 (6 bases). V lost 3 bases and J lost 8, with 13 bases in between. The CDR3 has 14 residues. Looked up from germline, CDR1 is SGHTA and CDR2 is FQGNSA. This chain's CDR3 is CASSLGRGSEKLFF. CDR3 nucleotides: TGTGCCAGCAGCTTGGGGAGGGGGTCGGAAAAACTGTTTTTT.

This clone occurred a few times. This sequence joins TRBV19 and TRBJ2-7; no definite D call. The CDR3 covers 13 residues. Germline assignment: CDR1 LNHDA and CDR2 SQIVND (reference sequence). The V end lost 10 bases, the J end lost 3 bases, and 16 bases lay between the germline ends. CDR3 DNA: TGTGCCACAATAAGCGATGGCAGCTACGAGCAGTACTTC. It translates to CATISDGSYEQYF.

The genes are TRBV6-2 or TRBV6-3 and TRBJ2-7; TRBD2 aligns across 10 bases. CDR1 and CDR2 (germline): MNHEY, SVGEGT. The V gene end was trimmed by 3 bases and the J gene end by 2 bases; junction bases not matched to a gene: 4. The CDR3 has 15 residues. CDR3 DNA sequence: TGTGCCAGCAGTTATAGCGGGAGGACGGCCTACGAGCAGTACTTC. Protein: CASSYSGRTAYEQYF.

The chain employs TRBV4-2 and TRBJ1-1; a possible D gene is TRBD1 (5 bases). The germline V gene encodes CDR1 LGHNA and CDR2 YNFKEQ. CDR3 size: 18 residues. V was clipped by 2 bases and J by 0 bases, with 19 bases between them. The CDR3 here is CASSQPPQFGGMNTEAFF. The CDR3 coding sequence is TGTGCCAGCAGCCAACCCCCCCAATTCGGGGGTATGAACACTGAAGCTTTCTTT.

J is TRBJ1-4 and V is TRBV24-1, with D perhaps matching TRBD1 (5 bases). Deletions cut 8 bases from V and 0 bases from J, with 21 bases between. Looked up from germline, CDR1 is KGHDR and CDR2 is SFDVKD. This CDR3 region has 18 residues. In nucleotides, the CDR3 is TGTGCCACCACCCCCGTAACTGTGAACAGGACAACTAATGAAAAACTGTTTTTT. Protein product: CATTPVTVNRTTNEKLFF.

For the CDR3, the DNA is TGTGCCAGCAGCCACCTGGGGGACAACAATGAGCAGTTCTTC. Translating gives CASSHLGDNNEQFF. This chain links TRBV14 with TRBJ2-1; D is perhaps TRBD1 (6 bases). This CDR3 spans 14 amino acids. Trimming cost V 3 bases and J 5 bases, with 11 bases left between them. The germline V gene encodes CDR1 SGHDN and CDR2 FVKESK.

This chain joins TRBV9 and TRBJ2-6; 9 bases map to TRBD1. The CDR3 runs 17 residues. CDR1 SGDLS and CDR2 YYNGEE come from the germline V gene. Unmatched junction bases numbered 6, after V lost 5 bases and J lost 0 bases. CDR3 protein: CASRGGQGSSGANVLTF. In nucleotides, the CDR3 is TGTGCCAGCAGAGGCGGACAGGGGAGCTCTGGGGCCAACGTCCTGACTTTC.

The V call is TRBV3-1 (or the pseudogene TRBV3-2), the J call TRBJ1-1, with a tentative D call TRBD1 (5 bases). The CDR3 loop spans 14 amino acids. V gave up 2 bases and J gave up 3 bases, with 10 bases separating them. CDR1 and CDR2 from the germline V gene are LGHDT and YNNKEL (reference sequence). The CDR3 DNA follows: TGTGCCAGCAGCCAAAACTGGGGCGACACTGAAGCTTTCTTT. Translation gives CASSQNWGDTEAFF.

This chain joins TRBV5-1 and TRBJ1-1; possible D gene TRBD1, 5 bases. V was shortened by 0 bases and J by 8 bases, with 8 bases between the two germline ends. This CDR3 has 12 amino acids. The germline gives CDR1 SGHRS, CDR2 YFSETQ. Here the CDR3 DNA reads TGCGCCAGCAGCTTGGAGAAGGGGGAAGCTTTCTTT. Encoded protein: CASSLEKGEAFF.

The rearrangement links TRBV14 to TRBJ2-7; a weak D match, TRBD2 (6 bases). The ends were cut back, 2 bases at V and 9 bases at J, with 17 bases in the middle. The germline CDR1 and CDR2 sequences are SGHDN and FVKESK. There are 14 residues in the CDR3. Here the CDR3 reads CASSQPLGVGGQYF. The CDR3 nucleotides read TGTGCCAGCAGCCAACCATTAGGCGTCGGGGGGCAGTACTTC. Filled out from reference TRBV14 and TRBJ2-7, the complete variable domain reads EAGVTQFPSHSVIEKGQTVTLRCDPISGHDNLYWYRRVMGKEIKFLLHFVKESKQDESGMPNNRFLAERTGGTYSTLKVQPAELEDSGVYFCASSQPLGVGGQYFGPGTRLTVT.

The genes are TRBV9 and TRBJ1-1; D remains unclear. The CDR3 is 13 amino acids. V was clipped by 2 bases and J by 1 base, with 6 bases between them. The V gene's germline CDR1 is SGDLS and CDR2 YYNGEE. The CDR3 coding sequence is TGTGCCAGCAGCGTGAGTCAGAACACTGAAGCTTTCTTT. Amino acid sequence: CASSVSQNTEAFF.

The chain uses TRBV10-3 and TRBJ2-1, with D perhaps TRBD1 (5 bases). The ends were cut back, 8 bases at V and 7 bases at J, with 12 bases in the middle. The germline V gene has CDR1 ENHRY and CDR2 SYGVKD. This CDR3 is built from 12 residues. The CDR3 DNA is TGTGCCATCGGCAGACAGAGGAATGAGCAGTTCTTC. It specifies CAIGRQRNEQFF.

The genes are TRBV21-1 and TRBJ1-2; whether TRBD1, the table's D call, matches the DNA was not checked. TRBV21-1 is a recognized pseudogene. The CDR3 is made up of 15 amino acids. The CDR3 loop is CASSTLDRVNYGYTF. The CDR3 DNA sequence: TGTGCCAGCAGCACACTGGACAGGGTTAACTATGGCTACACCTTC.

The chain employs TRBV6-1 and TRBJ1-2; D gene ambiguous. The germline V gene has CDR1 MNHNS and CDR2 SASEGT. V gave up 0 bases and J gave up 4 bases, with 12 bases separating them. CDR3 length: 15 amino acids. The CDR3 spells CASSEASTYLYGYTF. CDR3 nucleotide sequence: TGTGCCAGCAGTGAAGCGTCCACATATCTCTATGGCTACACCTTC.

In its sample, this clone was seen a few times. The V gene is TRBV5-5, the J gene TRBJ1-5; TRBD1 agrees at 8 bases. The CDR3 has 15 residues. V trimming: 4 bases; J trimming: 2 bases; junction bases outside the gene matches: 5. The V gene's germline CDR1 is SGHKS and CDR2 YYEKEE (reference sequence). The CDR3 loop is CASSPPGGGNQPQHF. CDR3 nucleotide sequence: TGTGCCAGCAGCCCCCCAGGGGGCGGCAATCAGCCCCAGCATTTT.

The rearrangement links TRBV19 to TRBJ2-5, with D perhaps TRBD1 (6 bases). Per the germline V gene, CDR1 is LNHDA and CDR2 is SQIVND (reference sequence). This CDR3 is built from 15 residues. The germline V and J ends were trimmed by 3 bases and 1 base, with 12 bases remaining between them. CDR3 loop: CASSIGGAIQETQYF. As DNA, the CDR3 is TGTGCCAGTAGTATTGGGGGCGCGATCCAAGAGACCCAGTACTTC. Looking up the rest from reference TRBV19 and TRBJ2-5 gives the full variable domain: DGGITQSPKYLFRKEGQNVTLSCEQNLNHDAMYWYRQDPGQGLRLIYYSQIVNDFQKGDIAEGYSVSREKKESFPLTVTSAQKNPTAFYLCASSIGGAIQETQYFGPGTRLLVL.

V gene TRBV7-8 combines with J gene TRBJ1-6; no firm D call. The V end lost 3 bases, the J end lost 7 bases, and 7 bases lay between the germline ends. CDR1 SGHVS and CDR2 FQNEAQ come from the germline V gene. The CDR3 is made up of 13 amino acids. The CDR3 DNA reads TGTGCCAGCAGCTTTCCCTTCAATTCACCCCTCCACTTT. This sequence encodes CASSFPFNSPLHF.

The gene calls are TRBV7-2 and TRBJ1-2; 8 bases are a match to TRBD1. V lost 2 bases and J lost 6; bases outside the gene matches: 11. Germline V gives CDR1 SGHTA, CDR2 FQGNSA. The CDR3 runs 16 residues. In DNA form, the CDR3 reads TGTGCCAGCAGCTTAAGGTCTCCAGGGGGCACCCATGGCTACACCTTC. Its translation is CASSLRSPGGTHGYTF. Based on the CDR3 plus reference TRBV7-2 and TRBJ1-2, the full variable domain is GAGVSQSPSNKVTEKGKDVELRCDPISGHTALYWYRQSLGQGLEFLIYFQGNSAPDKSGLPSDRFSAERTGGSVSTLTIQRTQQEDSAVYLCASSLRSPGGTHGYTFGSGTRLTVV.

The chain carries TRBV5-1 and TRBJ1-6; TRBD1 matches at 8 bases. CDR1 and CDR2 from the germline V gene are SGHRS and YFSETQ. V lost 6 bases, J lost 10 bases, and 18 bases stayed unmatched. The CDR3 is 17 amino acids. CDR3 DNA sequence: TGCGCCAGCAAGAAAGACAGGGGAAGCCCCGCGGACTCACCCCTCCACTTT. Its protein is CASKKDRGSPADSPLHF.

In this sample, this clone turned up once. This chain links TRBV6-5 with TRBJ2-7; TRBD1 is a possible D gene (6 bases). V was cut by 5 bases and J by 4 bases, with 15 bases left in between. The CDR3 length is 14 residues. The germline CDR1 and CDR2 sequences are MNHEY and SVGAGI. DNA for the CDR3: TGTGCCAGCAGTACTATACCGGGACAATACGAGCAGTACTTC. As protein: CASSTIPGQYEQYF.